The clone carrying this T cell receptor beta chain was observed many times. TCR beta CDR3 region amplification was performed from RNA transcripts. With the HTBI primer set, the TCR CDR3 went through a first round of RT-PCR. TCRdb recomputed calls from the multiplex PCR reads with MiXCR, one row per CDR3 protein. Of over 500,000 distinct CDR3 sequences in the sample, about 16% were seen once. This sample was included in a study of T cells in Graves' hyperthyroidism and ophthalmopathy. V lost 1 base and J 7 bases, leaving 15 bases between the germline ends. The CDR3 is 15 amino acids. Germline-derived CDR1 and CDR2 are SGHRS and YFSETQ.

The origin of this receptor is a young woman with Graves' ophthalmopathy. The chain couples TRBV5-1 to TRBJ1-5; possible D gene TRBD1, 5 bases. Sequencing used blood. The DNA for the CDR3 is TGCGCCAGCAGCTTGAGTCCAGGGTCCGGGCAGCCCCAGCATTTT. This encodes CASSLSPGSGQPQHF. Together with reference TRBV5-1 and TRBJ1-5, the CDR3 gives the full variable domain: KAGVTQTPRYLIKTRGQQVTLSCSPISGHRSVSWYQQTPGQGLQFLFEYFSETQRNKGNFPGRFSGRQFSNSRSEMNVSTLELGDSALYLCASSLSPGSGQPQHFGDGTRLSIL.